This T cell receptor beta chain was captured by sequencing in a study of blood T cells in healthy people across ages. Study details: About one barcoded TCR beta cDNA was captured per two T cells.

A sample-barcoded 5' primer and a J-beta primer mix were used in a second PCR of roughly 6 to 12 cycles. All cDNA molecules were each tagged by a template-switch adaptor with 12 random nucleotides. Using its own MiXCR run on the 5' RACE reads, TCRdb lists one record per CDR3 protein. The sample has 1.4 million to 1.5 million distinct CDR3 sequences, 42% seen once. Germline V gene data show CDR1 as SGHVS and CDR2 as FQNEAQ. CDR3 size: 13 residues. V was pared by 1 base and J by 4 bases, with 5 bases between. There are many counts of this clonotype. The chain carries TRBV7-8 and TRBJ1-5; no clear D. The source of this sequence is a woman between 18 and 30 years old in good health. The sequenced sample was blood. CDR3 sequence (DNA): TGTGCCAGCAGCTTAGAACTAAATCAGCCCCAGCATTTT. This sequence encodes CASSLELNQPQHF.